This is a list of T cell receptor beta chains from one sample in a study of persistence of HIV-infected CD4 T cells. Sequencing used immunoSEQ multiplex PCR; TCRdb keeps in-frame clones, though not all of them. The profile shows 40,000 to 55,000 clones, approximately 90% of them singletons. Their recognized antigens are unknown. Sequenced material: CD4+ T cells sorted from PBMCs after roughly 18-hour stimulation, taken from a patient who received antiretroviral therapy. Receptor source: an adult woman with HIV who was CMV-seropositive. Each CDR3 is given with its conserved first and last residue. The order of the fields is clone size, D gene, J gene, V gene, CDR3 DNA, CDR3 protein. D genes are given only for firm matches. Clone sizes are given selectively: once, few, many, or a class where the clone is expanded.

>NA|NA|TRBJ1-1|TRBV6-5
TGTGCCAGCAACAACGGGGGTCGGGCTGAAGCTTTCTTT
CASNNGGRAEAFF
>NA|TRBD1|TRBJ2-5|TRBV24-1
TGTGCCACCAGTGACCCCCTCAGGGGGTTGTACTTC
CATSDPLRGLYF
>NA|NA|TRBJ1-2|TRBV18
TGTGCCAGCTCACTGGACGGTGCGTATGGCTACACCTTC
CASSLDGAYGYTF
>NA|TRBD1|TRBJ1-4|TRBV5-1
TGCGCCAGCAGCTTGGCCGGGACAGGGACTGAAAAACTGTTTTTT
CASSLAGTGTEKLFF
>NA|NA|TRBJ1-4|TRBV24-1
TGTGCCACCAGTGATTATCGGGGCGAAAAACTGTTTTTT
CATSDYRGEKLFF
>few|NA|TRBJ1-1|TRBV3-1/TRBV3-2
TGTGCCAGCAGCCACTCCGGGGGGAACACTGAAGCTTTCTTT
CASSHSGGNTEAFF
>NA|NA|TRBJ1-2|TRBV30
TGTGCCTGGAGTGTACAAGGCCAAAGGGGGTATGGCTACACCTTC
CAWSVQGQRGYGYTF
>NA|TRBD1|TRBJ1-2|TRBV11-3
TGTGCCAAAGCCGGGACAGGGCTAAACTATGGCTACACCTTC
CAKAGTGLNYGYTF
>NA|NA|TRBJ1-1|TRBV5-8
TGTGCCAGCAGCTTGGAGTGGGGATCCGACACTGAAGCTTTCTTT
CASSLEWGSDTEAFF
>NA|NA|TRBJ2-7|TRBV3-1/TRBV3-2
TGTGCCAGCAGCCCTTGGGACTTCTCCTACGAGCAGTACTTC
CASSPWDFSYEQYF
>NA|NA|TRBJ2-4|TRBV19
TGTGCCAGTAGTATGATTTCTAGGGGGTTAGCCAAAAACATTCAGTACTTC
CASSMISRGLAKNIQYF
>NA|TRBD2|TRBJ2-1|TRBV7-8
TGTGCCAGCAGCCCGGGACTAGCGGGGGGGAAGCAGTTCTTC
CASSPGLAGGKQFF
>NA|TRBD2|TRBJ2-5|TRBV5-1
TGCGCCAGCAGCTTGGAGCTAGCGGGGGGGGGCGTCCAGTACTTC
CASSLELAGGGVQYF
>few|NA|TRBJ1-1|TRBV9
TGTGCCAGCAGCGCGGATGGGGGGGTGACAGCTGAAGCTTTCTTT
CASSADGGVTAEAFF
>NA|NA|TRBJ1-5|TRBV24-1
TGTGCCACCAGTGACACAGGGACTCAGCCCCAGCATTTT
CATSDTGTQPQHF
>NA|TRBD2|TRBJ2-5|TRBV15
TGTGCCACCAGCAGAGCAGCGGCTAGCGGGGTAAAGACCCAGTACTTC
CATSRAAASGVKTQYF
>once|NA|TRBJ1-2|TRBV3-1/TRBV3-2
TGTGCCAGCAGCCTAAGGGAAGGATACTATGGCTACACCTTC
CASSLREGYYGYTF
>NA|TRBD2|TRBJ2-1|TRBV7-3
TGTGCCAGCAGCCCGGAGGGACTAGCGGGGGGGAGCTCCTACAATGAGCAGTTCTTC
CASSPEGLAGGSSYNEQFF
>NA|NA|TRBJ2-2|TRBV6-4
TGTGCCAGCAGTGACTCGTTGGGAAGGGGGGAGCTGTTTTTT
CASSDSLGRGELFF
>NA|NA|TRBJ2-7|TRBV12-3/TRBV12-4
TGTGCCAGCAGTTTAAGGACAATCTACGAGCAGTACTTC
CASSLRTIYEQYF
>few|NA|TRBJ1-1|TRBV12-3/TRBV12-4
TGTGCCAGCAGGGGGGACTCGAACACTGAAGCTTTCTTT
CASRGDSNTEAFF
>NA|TRBD2|TRBJ2-5|TRBV12-3/TRBV12-4
TGTGCCAGCGGACTAGCGGTACAAGAGACCCAGTACTTC
CASGLAVQETQYF
>few|NA|TRBJ2-1|TRBV5-4
TGTGCCAGCAGCAAAGTCTCGAGCTCCTACAATGAGCAGTTCTTC
CASSKVSSSYNEQFF
>NA|NA|TRBJ2-7|TRBV2
TGTGCCAGCAGTGAAACTAACGAGCAGTACTTC
CASSETNEQYF
>NA|NA|TRBJ1-6|TRBV6-4
TGTGCCAGCAGTCCCACGGACGTATGGGGTGCACCCCTCCACTTT
CASSPTDVWGAPLHF
>NA|NA|TRBJ1-6|TRBV3-1/TRBV3-2
TGTGCCAGCAGCCAAGTTAAGGGAGGGAATTCACCCCTCCACTTT
CASSQVKGGNSPLHF
>NA|NA|TRBJ1-2|TRBV30
TGTGCCTGGAGTGAGGGAGAGCACTCTAACTATGGCTACACCTTC
CAWSEGEHSNYGYTF
>NA|NA|TRBJ1-1|TRBV10-2
TGCGCCAGCAGTGGACGTAGGCAGGGGAACACTGAAGCTTTCTTT
CASSGRRQGNTEAFF
>NA|TRBD2|TRBJ2-1|TRBV14
TGTGCCAGCAGCCAAGATTTTCGGACTAGCGGGGGAAGCTCCTACAATGAGCAGTTCTTC
CASSQDFRTSGGSSYNEQFF
>NA|NA|TRBJ2-1|TRBV19
TGTGCCAGTAGTAAAGGGAGGCCTAGGCAGTTCTTC
CASSKGRPRQFF
>NA|NA|TRBJ1-2|TRBV5-4
TGTGCCAGCAGCTTGGCCGGGGGCGCCTATGGCTACACCTTC
CASSLAGGAYGYTF
>once|TRBD1|TRBJ2-3|TRBV5-6
TGTGCCAGCTCCTCTGGGACAGGGCGGAACACAGATACGCAGTATTTT
CASSSGTGRNTDTQYF
>once|TRBD2|TRBJ2-1|TRBV5-1
TGCGCCAGCAGCATTCTAGCGGGGGGGTACAATGAGCAGTTCTTC
CASSILAGGYNEQFF
>NA|TRBD1|TRBJ1-4|TRBV3-1/TRBV3-2
TGTGCCAGCAGCCCAGGGACAGGTGAAAAACTGTTTTTT
CASSPGTGEKLFF
>NA|NA|TRBJ1-1|TRBV7-2
TGTGCCAGCAGCTTCGCAGGGGCTAACACTGAAGCTTTCTTT
CASSFAGANTEAFF
>NA|NA|TRBJ1-1|TRBV3-1/TRBV3-2
TGTGCCAGCAGCCAAGAGTTAAAGGGCCGGCCCCGGGGGGGCACTGAAGCTTTCTTT
CASSQELKGRPRGGTEAFF
>NA|NA|TRBJ2-1|TRBV10-3
TGTGCCATCAGTGAGTCGGAGAGGGACACCCTATACAATGAGCAGTTCTTC
CAISESERDTLYNEQFF
>NA|NA|TRBJ2-2|TRBV14
TGTGCCAGCAGCCCCCGCCCAGGCCTGAACACCGGGGAGCTGTTTTTT
CASSPRPGLNTGELFF
>once|NA|TRBJ1-2|TRBV29-1
TGCAGCGTGGATCCGACACGGAGTAATGGCTACACCTTC
CSVDPTRSNGYTF
>NA|NA|TRBJ1-1|TRBV6-5
TGTGCCAGCAGTTACCTTCGGGAAGTGGGGAACACTGAAGCTTTCTTT
CASSYLREVGNTEAFF
>NA|NA|TRBJ2-4|TRBV7-2
TGTGCCAGCAGCTTAGCGGGGGGGGCTAACATTCAGTACTTC
CASSLAGGANIQYF
>NA|NA|TRBJ2-1|TRBV7-8
TGTGCCAGCAGCTTAAATGTGGGCCAGGGGGGCATTAATGAGCAGTTCTTC
CASSLNVGQGGINEQFF
>NA|NA|TRBJ1-6|TRBV7-8
TGTGCCAGCAGCTTGTTCGGACAAAATAATTCACCCCTCCACTTT
CASSLFGQNNSPLHF
>NA|NA|TRBJ1-1|TRBV18
TGTGCCAGCTCACCAAGGGGGGGTAACGGTGAAGCTTTCTTT
CASSPRGGNGEAFF
>NA|TRBD2|TRBJ2-1|TRBV4-1
TGCGCCAGCAGCCAAGAGGGACTAGCGGAAATCTACAATGAGCAGTTCTTC
CASSQEGLAEIYNEQFF
>NA|NA|TRBJ1-2|TRBV5-8
TGTGCCAGCAGCTTGATACGGGGCTCGGGAGGCTACACCTTC
CASSLIRGSGGYTF
>NA|NA|TRBJ2-1|TRBV19
TGTGCCAGTAGTAGGTGGGGCGGGGCGACCCACTCCTACAATGAGCAGTTCTTC
CASSRWGGATHSYNEQFF
>NA|NA|TRBJ2-6|TRBV5-8
TGTGCCAGCAGGTGGGGGGGGCACGGGGCCAACGTCCTGACTTTC
CASRWGGHGANVLTF
>once|NA|TRBJ1-1|TRBV7-9
TGTGCCAGCAGCACGGGTGGGAGGGGAACCACTGAAGCTTTCTTT
CASSTGGRGTTEAFF
>once|NA|TRBJ1-6|TRBV1
TGCACCAGCAGCCAAGCTGGGAGGGGACAGGGGGCGCATAATTCACCCCTCCACTTT
CTSSQAGRGQGAHNSPLHF
>NA|NA|TRBJ1-2|TRBV9
TGTGCCAGCAGCGGCGGACAGCCTCCTCTTAACTATGGCTACACCTTC
CASSGGQPPLNYGYTF
>NA|NA|TRBJ1-3|TRBV5-1
TGCGCCAGCAAACTACAGGTCTCTGGAAACACCATATATTTT
CASKLQVSGNTIYF
>NA|TRBD2|TRBJ2-1|TRBV7-9
TGTGCCAGCAGCCATCCCAGAACTAGCGCCAATGAGCAGTTCTTC
CASSHPRTSANEQFF
>NA|NA|TRBJ2-2|TRBV10-3
TGTGCCATCAGTGGACGGGACACCGGGGAGCTGTTTTTT
CAISGRDTGELFF